The subject of this entry is one TCR beta chain. What it recognizes is unknown. Researchers took RNA transcripts and amplified TCR beta CDR3 regions from them. Second-round multiplex PCR came after a first-round RT-PCR that employed HTBI primers. One entry per CDR3 protein results from TCRdb running MiXCR on the multiplex PCR reads. The repertoire holds 580,000 or so distinct CDR3 sequences, 35% to 45% seen once, with roughly 4.5% in the top ten. These data originate in a study of Graves' ophthalmopathy and Graves' hyperthyroidism. Study outcomes and limitations: This model predicted ophthalmopathy progression (sensitivity 60% to 71%, specificity about 72%).

Germline CDR1 reads SNHLY; CDR2 reads FYNNEI. This CDR3 region has 13 residues. The sequence was collected from an adult man with Graves' hyperthyroidism. Sample: peripheral blood or thyroid tissue (not recorded which). The J gene is TRBJ1-5, the V gene TRBV2, with 9 bases identical to TRBD1. Here the CDR3 reads CARPGQGNQPQHF. The CDR3 DNA reads as TGTGCTAGACCCGGACAGGGGAATCAGCCCCAGCATTTT.